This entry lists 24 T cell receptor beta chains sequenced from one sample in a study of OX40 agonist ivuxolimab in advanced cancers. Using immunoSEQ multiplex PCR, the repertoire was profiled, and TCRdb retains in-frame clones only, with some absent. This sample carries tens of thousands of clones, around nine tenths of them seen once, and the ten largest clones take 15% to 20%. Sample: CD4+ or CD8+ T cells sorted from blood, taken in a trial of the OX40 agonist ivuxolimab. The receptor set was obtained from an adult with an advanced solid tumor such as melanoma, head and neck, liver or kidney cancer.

CDR3 residues: CASSPSLQAGNEQFF. The CDR3 nucleotides read TGTGCCAGCTCACCATCACTACAGGCAGGCAATGAGCAGTTCTTC. V gene TRBV18 combines with J gene TRBJ2-1, with a tentative D call TRBD1 (5 bases). Germline lookup yields CDR1 KGHSH and CDR2 LQKENI. The CDR3 spans 15 residues. V gave up 2 bases and J gave up 6 bases, with 14 bases separating them.

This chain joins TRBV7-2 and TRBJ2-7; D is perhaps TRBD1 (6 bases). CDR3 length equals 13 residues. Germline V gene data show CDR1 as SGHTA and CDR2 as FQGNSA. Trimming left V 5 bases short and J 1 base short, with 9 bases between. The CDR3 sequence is CASSEGQSYEQYF. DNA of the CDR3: TGTGCCAGCAGCGAAGGACAGTCCTACGAGCAGTACTTC.

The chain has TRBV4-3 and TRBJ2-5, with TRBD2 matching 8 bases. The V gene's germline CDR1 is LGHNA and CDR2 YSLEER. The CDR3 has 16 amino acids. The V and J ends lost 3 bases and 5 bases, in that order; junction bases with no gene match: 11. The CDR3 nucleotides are TGCGCCAGCAGCCAGGGGGGAGCGGGAGCTCGGGAGACCCAGTACTTC. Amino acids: CASSQGGAGARETQYF.

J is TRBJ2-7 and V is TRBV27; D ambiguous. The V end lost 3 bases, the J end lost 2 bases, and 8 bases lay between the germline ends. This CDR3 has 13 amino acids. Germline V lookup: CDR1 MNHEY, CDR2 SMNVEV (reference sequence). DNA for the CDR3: TGTGCCAGCAGTTTTGGCAGCGCCTACGAGCAGTACTTC. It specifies CASSFGSAYEQYF.

The CDR3, as DNA: TGCGCCAGCAGTGAATGGGCTAGCGGGAGTGATACGCAGTATTTT. It yields the protein CASSEWASGSDTQYF. The gene calls are TRBV10-2 and TRBJ2-3, with TRBD2 identical over 10 bases. This CDR3 comprises 15 residues. CDR1 is WSHSY and CDR2 is SAAADI in the germline V gene. The J segment lost 6 bases and the V segment lost 3 bases, leaving 6 bases of the junction unmatched.

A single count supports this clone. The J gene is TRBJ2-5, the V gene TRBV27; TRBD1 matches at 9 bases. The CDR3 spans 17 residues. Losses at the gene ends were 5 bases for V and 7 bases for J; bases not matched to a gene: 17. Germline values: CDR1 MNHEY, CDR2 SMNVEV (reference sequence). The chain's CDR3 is CASSPLGDRVPVGTQYF. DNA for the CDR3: TGTGCCAGCAGTCCACTTGGGGACAGGGTTCCGGTCGGGACCCAGTACTTC.

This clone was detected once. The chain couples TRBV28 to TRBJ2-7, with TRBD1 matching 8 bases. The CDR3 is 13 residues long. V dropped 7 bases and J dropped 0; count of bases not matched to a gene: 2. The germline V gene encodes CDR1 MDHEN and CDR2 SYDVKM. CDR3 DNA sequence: TGTGCCAGCATCGGACAGGGCTCCTACGAGCAGTACTTC. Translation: CASIGQGSYEQYF.

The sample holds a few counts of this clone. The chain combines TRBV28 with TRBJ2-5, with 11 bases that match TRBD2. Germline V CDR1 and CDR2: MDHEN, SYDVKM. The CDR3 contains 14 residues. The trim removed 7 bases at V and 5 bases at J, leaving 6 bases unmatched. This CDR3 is CASIALAGAETQYF. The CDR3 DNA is TGTGCCAGCATCGCACTAGCGGGAGCTGAGACCCAGTACTTC.

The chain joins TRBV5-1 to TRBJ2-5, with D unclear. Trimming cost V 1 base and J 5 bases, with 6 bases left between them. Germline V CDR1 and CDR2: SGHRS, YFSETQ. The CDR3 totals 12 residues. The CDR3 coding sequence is TGCGCCAGCAGCTTGACGGGTGAGACCCAGTACTTC. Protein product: CASSLTGETQYF.

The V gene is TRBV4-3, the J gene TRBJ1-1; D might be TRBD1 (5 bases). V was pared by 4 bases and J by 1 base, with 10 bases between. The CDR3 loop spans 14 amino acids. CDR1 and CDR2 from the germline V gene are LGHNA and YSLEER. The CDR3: CASSPATENTEAFF. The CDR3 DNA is TGCGCCAGCAGCCCCGCGACAGAGAACACTGAAGCTTTCTTT.

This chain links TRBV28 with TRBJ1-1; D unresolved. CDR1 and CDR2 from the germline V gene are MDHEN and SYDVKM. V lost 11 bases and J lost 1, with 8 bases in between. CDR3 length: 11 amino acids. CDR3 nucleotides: TGTGCCGCTCAGGAGAACACTGAAGCTTTCTTT. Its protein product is CAAQENTEAFF.

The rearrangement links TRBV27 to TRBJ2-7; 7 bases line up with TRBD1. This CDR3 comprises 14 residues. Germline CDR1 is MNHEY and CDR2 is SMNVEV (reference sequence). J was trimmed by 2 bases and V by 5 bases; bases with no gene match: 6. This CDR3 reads CASSNRDSPYEQYF. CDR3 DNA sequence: TGTGCCAGCAGTAACCGGGACAGTCCCTACGAGCAGTACTTC.

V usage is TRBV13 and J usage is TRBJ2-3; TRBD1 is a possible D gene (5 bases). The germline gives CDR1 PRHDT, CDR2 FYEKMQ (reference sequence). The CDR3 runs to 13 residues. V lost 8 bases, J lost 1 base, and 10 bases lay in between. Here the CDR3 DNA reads TGTGCCAGCGGGGTCAGGGGCACAGATACGCAGTATTTT. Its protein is CASGVRGTDTQYF.

CDR3 residues: CASRWENTEAFF. In DNA, the CDR3 is TGTGCCAGCAGATGGGAGAACACTGAAGCTTTCTTT. The rearrangement uses TRBV7-9 and TRBJ1-1, with D uncertain. V was trimmed by 6 bases and J by 1 base, leaving 6 bases between them. The CDR3 extends over 12 amino acids. The germline gives CDR1 SEHNR, CDR2 FQNEAQ (reference sequence).

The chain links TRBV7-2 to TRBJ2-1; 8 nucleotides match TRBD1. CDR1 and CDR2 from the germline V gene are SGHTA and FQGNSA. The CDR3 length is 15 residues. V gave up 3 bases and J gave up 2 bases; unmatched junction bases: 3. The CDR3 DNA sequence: TGTGCCAGCAGCTTCCTACAGGGGGCCTACAATGAGCAGTTCTTC. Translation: CASSFLQGAYNEQFF.

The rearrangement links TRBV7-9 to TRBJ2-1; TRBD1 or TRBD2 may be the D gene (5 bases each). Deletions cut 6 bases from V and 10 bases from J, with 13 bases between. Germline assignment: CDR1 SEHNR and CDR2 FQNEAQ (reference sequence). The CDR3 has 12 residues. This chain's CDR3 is CASSIRGAEQFF. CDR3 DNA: TGTGCCAGCAGTATACGGGGCGCGGAGCAGTTCTTC. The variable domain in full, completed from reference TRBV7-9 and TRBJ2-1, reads DTGVSQNPRHKITKRGQNVTFRCDPISEHNRLYWYRQTLGQGPEFLTYFQNEAQLEKSRLLSDRFSAERPKGSFSTLEIQRTEQGDSAMYLCASSIRGAEQFFGPGTRLTVL.

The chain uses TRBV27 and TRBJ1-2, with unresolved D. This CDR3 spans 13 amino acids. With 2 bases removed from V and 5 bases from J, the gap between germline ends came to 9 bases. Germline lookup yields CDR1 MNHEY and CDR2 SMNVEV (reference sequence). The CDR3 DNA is TGTGCCAGCAGTTTACTCGGCGGGTATGGCTACACCTTC. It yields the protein CASSLLGGYGYTF.

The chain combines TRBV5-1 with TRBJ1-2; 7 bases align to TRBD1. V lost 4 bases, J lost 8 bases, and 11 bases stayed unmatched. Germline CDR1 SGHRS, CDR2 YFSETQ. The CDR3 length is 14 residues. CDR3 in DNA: TGCGCCAGCAGCCTCCGGGACAGAGCCCTGGGCTACACCTTC. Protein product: CASSLRDRALGYTF.

CDR3 protein: CASSPSRGEPNEKLFF. CDR3 nucleotide sequence: TGTGCCAGCAGCCCCTCCCGTGGGGAGCCTAATGAAAAACTGTTTTTT. The chain employs TRBV11-2 and TRBJ1-4; no reliable D call. Germline CDR1 and CDR2: SGHAT and FQNNGV. Trimming stripped 5 bases from V and 3 bases from J, with 16 bases between. CDR3 length: 16 residues.

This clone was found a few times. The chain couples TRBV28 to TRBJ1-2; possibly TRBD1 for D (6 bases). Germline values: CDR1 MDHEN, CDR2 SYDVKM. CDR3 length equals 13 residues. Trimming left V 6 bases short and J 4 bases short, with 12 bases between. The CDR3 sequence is CASRPGQTYGYTF. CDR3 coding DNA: TGTGCCAGCAGGCCTGGACAGACCTATGGCTACACCTTC.

The CDR3 DNA reads TGCGCCAGCAGCCTAGACAGGGGGCGATACTACGAGCAGTACTTC. The encoded protein is CASSLDRGRYYEQYF. The chain couples TRBV4-3 to TRBJ2-7; 10 nucleotides agree with TRBD1. Per the germline V gene, CDR1 is LGHNA and CDR2 is YSLEER. The CDR3 is 15 residues long. Trimming at V came to 4 bases and at J to 3 bases, leaving 6 bases not matched to a gene.

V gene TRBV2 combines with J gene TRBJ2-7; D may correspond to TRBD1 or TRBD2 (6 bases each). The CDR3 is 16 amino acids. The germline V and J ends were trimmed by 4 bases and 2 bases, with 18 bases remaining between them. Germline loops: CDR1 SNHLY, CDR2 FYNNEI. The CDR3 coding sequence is TGTGCCAGCAGTGTAGGGGGGTTTGAACTACCCTACGAGCAGTACTTC. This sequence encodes CASSVGGFELPYEQYF.

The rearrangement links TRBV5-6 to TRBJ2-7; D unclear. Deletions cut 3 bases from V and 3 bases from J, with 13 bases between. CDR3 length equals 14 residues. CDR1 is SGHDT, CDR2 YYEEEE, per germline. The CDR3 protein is CASSWGYGNYEQYF. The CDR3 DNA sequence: TGTGCCAGCAGCTGGGGTTATGGGAACTACGAGCAGTACTTC.

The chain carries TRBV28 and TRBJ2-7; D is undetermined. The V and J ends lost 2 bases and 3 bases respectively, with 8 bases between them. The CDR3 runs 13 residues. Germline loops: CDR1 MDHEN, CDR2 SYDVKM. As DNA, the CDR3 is TGTGCCAGCAGTTTAGGGCTACGCTACGAGCAGTACTTC. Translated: CASSLGLRYEQYF.